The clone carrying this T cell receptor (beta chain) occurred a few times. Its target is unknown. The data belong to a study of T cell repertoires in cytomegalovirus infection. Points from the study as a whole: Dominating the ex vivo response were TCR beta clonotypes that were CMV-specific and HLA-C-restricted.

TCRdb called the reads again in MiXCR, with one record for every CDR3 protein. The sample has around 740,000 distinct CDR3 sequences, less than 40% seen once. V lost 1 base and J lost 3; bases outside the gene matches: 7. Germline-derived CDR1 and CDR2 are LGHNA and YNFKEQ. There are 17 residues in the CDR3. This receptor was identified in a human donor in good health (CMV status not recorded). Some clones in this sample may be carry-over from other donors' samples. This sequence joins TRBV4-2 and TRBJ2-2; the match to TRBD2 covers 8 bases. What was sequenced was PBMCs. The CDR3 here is CASSQGVSGTYTGELFF. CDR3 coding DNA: TGTGCCAGCAGCCAAGGGGTTAGCGGGACTTACACCGGGGAGCTGTTTTTT.